The clone carrying this T cell receptor beta chain appeared once. The data were obtained in a study of blood T cell repertoires in COVID-19. Study information: Some COVID-19 samples were acute and others convalescent; all came from the United States, Italy and Spain.

Residents of around 24 US areas, aged about 18 to 95 years, made up the participants. Clinical history reported by participants formed the basis on which cohorts were assigned. As handled by the study authors: Reference gene primers were amplified, and this amplification served to estimate nucleated cell counts. TCRdb's copy holds only in-frame clones and misses some; the assay was immunoSEQ multiplex PCR. V and J calls and clone size come straight from that table; D and trimming were deduced from the DNA. The sample shows about 220,000 clones, about 88% of them seen only once. The germline V gene encodes CDR1 SGDLS and CDR2 YYNGEE. This CDR3 is 16 amino acids long. Trimming removed 0 bases from V and 4 bases from J; junction bases left unmatched: 6.

The receptor's source is a woman aged 25-40 years who had recovered from COVID-19. J is TRBJ2-3 and V is TRBV9; TRBD2 matches 9 bases. The material sequenced was PBMCs or T cells enriched from blood (not recorded which). CDR3 sequence: CASSVESSGGADTQYF. Here the CDR3 DNA reads TGTGCCAGCAGCGTAGAGAGTAGCGGGGGAGCAGATACGCAGTATTTT.